These 7 T cell receptor beta chains were all obtained from the same sample, sequenced in a study of technical replicates of blood from several donors. Measured with immunoSEQ multiplex PCR; TCRdb has only the in-frame clones, and not every one. The table shows approximately 81,000 clones, with around four fifths occurring only once. Sequences were obtained from PBMCs. The receptors were sampled from a human donor in good health. Some clones in this sample may be carry-over from other donors' samples.

The chain is built from TRBV9 and TRBJ2-7; tentatively, D is TRBD1 (6 bases). V lost 6 bases, J lost 7 bases, and 17 bases lay in between. Germline CDR1 and CDR2: SGDLS and YYNGEE. The CDR3 loop spans 13 amino acids. CDR3 sequence: CASNQGTSREQYF. DNA for the CDR3: TGTGCCAGCAACCAGGGGACGTCGCGGGAGCAGTACTTC.

This sequence joins TRBV18 and TRBJ2-3; TRBD2 aligns across 12 bases. Germline V gives CDR1 KGHSH, CDR2 LQKENI. The J segment lost 1 base and the V segment lost 1 base, leaving 3 bases of the junction unmatched. CDR3 size: 17 residues. The CDR3 bases are TGTGCCAGCTCACCACTGGGACTAGCGGGCGGCACAGATACGCAGTATTTT. Translating it yields CASSPLGLAGGTDTQYF. Drawing the rest from reference TRBV18 and TRBJ2-3, the complete variable domain is NAGVMQNPRHLVRRRGQEARLRCSPMKGHSHVYWYRQLPEEGLKFMVYLQKENIIDESGMPKERFSAEFPKEGPSILRIQQVVRGDSAAYFCASSPLGLAGGTDTQYFGPGTRLTVL.

CDR3 amino acids: CASPGVPGANVLTF. The CDR3 nucleotides read TGTGCCAGCCCCGGGGTTCCTGGGGCCAACGTCCTGACTTTC. The rearrangement links TRBV6-5 to TRBJ2-6; the D gene is possibly TRBD2 (5 bases). Per the germline V gene, CDR1 is MNHEY and CDR2 is SVGAGI. This CDR3 comprises 14 residues. V gave up 8 bases and J gave up 2 bases, with 10 bases separating them.

There are a few counts of this clone. The CDR3 DNA follows: TGTGCCTGGAGTGCGGGGACAGGGCTTTACACCGGGGAGCTGTTTTTT. Amino acids: CAWSAGTGLYTGELFF. V is TRBV30 and J is TRBJ2-2, with TRBD1 matching over 9 bases. Germline CDR1 and CDR2: GTSNPN and SVGIG (reference sequence). This CDR3 has 16 amino acids. V trimming: 1 base; J trimming: 3 bases; junction bases outside the gene matches: 6.

J is TRBJ1-1 and V is TRBV10-3; no clear D gene. The germline V gene has CDR1 ENHRY and CDR2 SYGVKD. V lost 4 bases to trimming and J lost 5 bases, with 11 bases between them. This CDR3 has 13 residues. CDR3 amino acids: CAISGEGGTEAFF. The CDR3 DNA reads TGTGCCATCAGTGGCGAGGGAGGAACTGAAGCTTTCTTT.

The chain combines TRBV7-8 with TRBJ2-2; D might be TRBD1 (5 bases). Between the trimmed V and J ends, which lost 10 bases and 3 bases, there was a span of 18 bases. CDR3 length: 15 residues. Germline V gene lookup returns CDR1 SGHVS and CDR2 FQNEAQ. The CDR3 loop is CAISGQGVDTGELFF. CDR3 coding DNA: TGTGCCATCTCAGGGCAGGGTGTGGACACCGGGGAGCTGTTTTTT.

The CDR3 loop reads CASSFGGGAPDTQYF. The CDR3 DNA follows: TGTGCCAGCAGCTTTGGCGGGGGGGCCCCAGATACGCAGTATTTT. V usage is TRBV7-2 and J usage is TRBJ2-3, with TRBD2 matching over 9 bases. With 3 bases clipped from V and 4 bases from J, the junction kept 5 bases outside the gene matches. Germline CDR1 SGHTA, CDR2 FQGNSA. CDR3 size: 15 residues.